The clone carrying this T cell receptor (beta chain) has only a few counts. Its antigen is not identified. The data belong to a study of beta chain features in type 1 diabetes. Points from the study as a whole: Type 1 diabetes patients showed a moderate but significant shortening of TCRB CDR3s in all four CD4+ subsets. Among patients, naive, central memory and Treg TCRB repertoires appeared more similar than among healthy donors. Cells with high TCR expression could be over-represented by cDNA sequencing.

The CDR3 is 13 residues long. Germline V gives CDR1 KGHSH, CDR2 LQKENI. The J segment lost 4 bases and the V segment lost 5 bases, leaving 3 bases of the junction unmatched. Sequenced material consisted of expressed TCRB transcripts (all of the isolated RNA was reverse transcribed). Deep immunoSEQ sequencing covered naive, central memory and regulatory T cell samples. Produced via immunoSEQ multiplex PCR; TCRdb's table is partial and in-frame only. The sample includes 350,000 to 400,000 clones, around 12% of them seen just once. Only one heparinised blood draw was taken per donor, and its volume averaged about 120 mL.

Sequencing input: naive CD4+ T cells from blood. This TCR was sampled from a young woman with type 1 diabetes. J is TRBJ2-3 and V is TRBV18, with TRBD1 matching over 7 bases. The CDR3 region is CASSSDRADTQYF. CDR3 nucleotides: TGTGCCAGCTCAAGCGACAGGGCAGATACGCAGTATTTT.